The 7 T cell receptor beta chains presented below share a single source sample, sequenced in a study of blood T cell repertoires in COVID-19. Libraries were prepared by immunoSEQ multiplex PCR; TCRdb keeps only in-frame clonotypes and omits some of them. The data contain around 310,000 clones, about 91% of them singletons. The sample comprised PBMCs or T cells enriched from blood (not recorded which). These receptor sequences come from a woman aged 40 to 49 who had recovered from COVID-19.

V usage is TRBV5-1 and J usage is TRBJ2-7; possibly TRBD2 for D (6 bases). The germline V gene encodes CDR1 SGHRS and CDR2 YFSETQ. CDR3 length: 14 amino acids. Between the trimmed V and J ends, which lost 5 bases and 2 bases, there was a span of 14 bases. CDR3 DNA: TGCGCCAGCAGTTTCGCCCGGGGGACCTACGAGCAGTACTTC. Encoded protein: CASSFARGTYEQYF.

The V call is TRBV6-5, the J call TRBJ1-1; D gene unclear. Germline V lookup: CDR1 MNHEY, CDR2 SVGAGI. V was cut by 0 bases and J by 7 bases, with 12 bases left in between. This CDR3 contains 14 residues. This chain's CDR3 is CASSYSGAGVEAFF. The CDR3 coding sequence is TGTGCCAGCAGTTACTCGGGCGCCGGTGTTGAAGCTTTCTTT.

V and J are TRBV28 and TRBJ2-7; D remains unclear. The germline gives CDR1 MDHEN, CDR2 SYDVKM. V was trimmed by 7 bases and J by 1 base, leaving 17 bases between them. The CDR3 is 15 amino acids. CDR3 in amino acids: CASTRQGLGSYEQYF. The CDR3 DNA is TGTGCCAGCACACGACAAGGTTTAGGATCCTACGAGCAGTACTTC.

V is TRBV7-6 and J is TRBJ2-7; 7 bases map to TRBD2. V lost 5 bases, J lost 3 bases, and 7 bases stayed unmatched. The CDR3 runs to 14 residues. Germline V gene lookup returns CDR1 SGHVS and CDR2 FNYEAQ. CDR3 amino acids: CASSARTRGYEQYF. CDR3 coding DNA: TGTGCCAGCAGCGCCAGGACTAGGGGCTACGAGCAGTACTTC.

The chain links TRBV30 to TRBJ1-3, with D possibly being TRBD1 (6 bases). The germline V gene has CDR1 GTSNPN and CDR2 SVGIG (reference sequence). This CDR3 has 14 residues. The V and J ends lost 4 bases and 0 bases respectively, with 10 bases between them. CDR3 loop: CAWTRGYSGNTIYF. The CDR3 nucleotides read TGTGCCTGGACGAGGGGGTACTCTGGAAACACCATATATTTT. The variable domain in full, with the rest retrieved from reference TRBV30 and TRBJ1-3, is SQTIHQWPATLVQPVGSPLSLECTVEGTSNPNLYWYRQAAGRGLQLLFYSVGIGQISSEVPQNLSASRPQDRQFILSSKKLLLSDSGFYLCAWTRGYSGNTIYFGEGSWLTVV.

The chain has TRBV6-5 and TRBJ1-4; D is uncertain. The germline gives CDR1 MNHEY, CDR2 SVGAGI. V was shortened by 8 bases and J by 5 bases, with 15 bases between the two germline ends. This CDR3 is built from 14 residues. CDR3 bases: TGTGCCAGCGCCCTCGGAGGGATGAATGAAAAACTGTTTTTT. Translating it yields CASALGGMNEKLFF.

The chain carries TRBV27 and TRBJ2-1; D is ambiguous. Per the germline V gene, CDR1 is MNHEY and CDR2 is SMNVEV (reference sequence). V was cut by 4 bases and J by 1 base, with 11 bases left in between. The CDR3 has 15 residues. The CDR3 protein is CASSSSGSSYNEQFF. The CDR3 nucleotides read TGTGCCAGCAGTTCCTCCGGGTCGTCCTACAATGAGCAGTTCTTC.